This TCR beta chain was retrieved from a study of T cells in localized non-small cell lung cancer. About this clone itself: No antigen is known for it.

Study-wide points: Across samples, adjacent lung featured a median around 60 of the top 100 tumor clones.

TCRdb's copy holds only in-frame clones and misses some; the assay was immunoSEQ multiplex PCR. The sample lists 29,000 or so clones; 88% were seen once. The sequencing here drew on peripheral blood, taken before any cancer treatment. This TCR came from a female donor of 60 years or more with stage III squamous cell lung carcinoma.

The CDR3 protein is CASSRPIRQFNEKLFF. For the CDR3, the DNA is TGTGCCAGCAGTCGCCCGATAAGACAGTTTAATGAAAAACTGTTTTTT. This rearrangement joins TRBV6-7 to TRBJ1-4; maybe TRBD1 (5 bases). TRBV6-7 is an open reading frame whose function is uncertain. The V gene lost 5 bases and the J gene lost 4 bases, with 17 bases spanning the gap. This CDR3 contains 16 residues.